Below are 14 T cell receptor beta chains sequenced from a single sample in a study of T cells after yellow fever vaccination. One entry per CDR3 protein, called by TCRdb with MiXCR from the 5' RACE reads. This sample has over 300,000 distinct CDR3 sequences, with approximately 3.9% found just once. The sequenced sample was PBMCs, obtained on the day of the yellow fever booster vaccination. The receptors were sampled from a man between 18 and 35 years old who received the YFV17D yellow fever vaccine.

This clonotype was seen repeatedly, ten times or more. V gene TRBV5-1 combines with J gene TRBJ2-2; D remains ambiguous. The CDR3 spans 14 residues. V gave up 3 bases and J gave up 7 bases, with 13 bases separating them. Germline CDR1 is SGHRS and CDR2 is YFSETQ. CDR3 region: CASSSILKGGELFF. In nucleotides, the CDR3 is TGCGCCAGCAGCTCCATATTGAAGGGCGGGGAGCTGTTTTTT.

This clonotype was found a few times. CDR3 amino acids: CASSPGARGPLREQFF. As DNA, the CDR3 is TGCGCCAGCAGCCCCGGAGCCAGGGGGCCTCTTCGTGAGCAGTTCTTC. The J gene is TRBJ2-1, the V gene TRBV4-1; 8 nucleotides agree with TRBD1. The germline V gene has CDR1 MGHRA and CDR2 YSYEKL. CDR3 length: 16 residues. V lost 4 bases to trimming and J lost 9 bases; unmatched junction nucleotides: 14.

This clonotype was counted many times. The CDR3 reads CASSSTRDPVRRNTGELFF. The CDR3 DNA sequence: TGTGCCAGCAGTTCGACTCGGGACCCCGTTCGCCGGAACACCGGGGAGCTGTTTTTT. The J gene is TRBJ2-2, the V gene TRBV6-2 or TRBV6-3, with D possibly called TRBD1 or TRBD2 (5 bases each). V was pared by 4 bases and J by 1 base, with 22 bases between. The CDR3 spans 19 residues. CDR1 is MNHEY and CDR2 is SVGEGT in the germline V gene.

This clonotype was detected many times. This chain connects TRBV5-1 to TRBJ2-7; D unresolved. This CDR3 has 12 residues. V was clipped by 2 bases and J by 3 bases, with 6 bases between them. Germline V gene data show CDR1 as SGHRS and CDR2 as YFSETQ. The CDR3 loop is CASSFSHYEQYF. The CDR3, as DNA: TGCGCCAGCAGCTTCAGCCACTACGAGCAGTACTTC.

This clonotype was seen many times. V gene TRBV11-2 combines with J gene TRBJ2-4; D might be TRBD1 (6 bases). The CDR3 is 12 amino acids. V was trimmed by 6 bases and J by 9 bases, leaving 12 bases between them. From germline, CDR1 is SGHAT and CDR2 FQNNGV. The CDR3 DNA follows: TGTGCCAGCAGTTCCGGACAGAGCATTCAGTACTTC. Protein product: CASSSGQSIQYF.

This clonotype was found many times. This sequence joins TRBV7-9 and TRBJ2-3; the D gene is possibly TRBD2 (6 bases). Germline V gives CDR1 SEHNR, CDR2 FQNEAQ (reference sequence). The ends were cut back, 5 bases at V and 2 bases at J, with 14 bases in the middle. CDR3 length: 15 residues. CDR3 protein: CASSARLRDTDTQYF. The CDR3 DNA follows: TGTGCCAGCAGCGCCCGCCTGCGGGACACAGATACGCAGTATTTT.

In its sample, this clonotype was seen a few times. This sequence joins TRBV7-9 and TRBJ2-6, with 8 bases that match TRBD1. The CDR3 loop spans 17 amino acids. Trimming took 7 bases from V and 0 from J; bases not matched to a gene: 8. Germline V gene lookup returns CDR1 SEHNR and CDR2 FQNEAQ (reference sequence). The CDR3 DNA sequence: TGTGCCAGCACCCTGACAGGGGCGAACTCTGGGGCCAACGTCCTGACTTTC. Translating it yields CASTLTGANSGANVLTF.

There are a few counts of this clonotype. The V and J genes are TRBV6-6 and TRBJ2-1; D is perhaps TRBD2 (5 bases). Trimming pared 4 bases from V and 6 bases from J, leaving 19 bases between. The CDR3 is 16 residues long. In germline, CDR1 is MNHNY, CDR2 SVGAGI (reference sequence). This chain's CDR3 is CASSSLSQYSGNEQFF. As DNA, the CDR3 is TGTGCCAGCAGTTCATTGTCGCAGTACAGCGGCAATGAGCAGTTCTTC.

This clonotype was counted many times. This chain joins TRBV5-1 and TRBJ1-2; D remains ambiguous. The CDR3 is 12 amino acids. Germline-derived CDR1 and CDR2 are SGHRS and YFSETQ. V gave up 4 bases and J gave up 3 bases, with 7 bases separating them. The CDR3 sequence is CASSDGDYGYTF. The CDR3 DNA sequence: TGCGCCAGCAGCGACGGAGACTATGGCTACACCTTC.

This chain links TRBV7-9 with TRBJ1-4; D perhaps matches TRBD1 (5 bases). This CDR3 has 13 residues. Germline V CDR1 and CDR2: SEHNR, FQNEAQ (reference sequence). Trimming removed 2 bases from V and 8 bases from J, with 9 bases in between. This chain's CDR3 is CASSLFQGEKLFF. The CDR3 region has the DNA TGTGCCAGCAGCTTATTTCAGGGAGAAAAACTGTTTTTT.

The gene calls are TRBV20-1 and TRBJ2-7; tentatively, D is TRBD1 or TRBD2 (5 bases each). The CDR3 consists of 14 residues. Germline CDR1 reads DFQATT; CDR2 reads SNEGSKA (reference sequence). Trimming removed 0 bases at V and 5 bases at J, with 14 bases between. As DNA, the CDR3 is TGCAGTGCTAGAGATGGGACGGGCCAGAACGAGCAGTACGTC. Its translation is CSARDGTGQNEQYV.

The sample holds a few counts of this clonotype. V gene TRBV7-8 combines with J gene TRBJ2-2; 7 bases match TRBD1. J lost 2 bases, V lost 0 bases, and 9 bases had no gene match. Germline lookup yields CDR1 SGHVS and CDR2 FQNEAQ. CDR3 length: 18 residues. CDR3: CASSLAQGDPLNTGELFF. For the CDR3, the DNA is TGTGCCAGCAGCTTAGCGCAGGGGGACCCCCTTAACACCGGGGAGCTGTTTTTT.

The sample holds a few counts of this clonotype. The chain links TRBV5-8 to TRBJ1-1; 7 nucleotides line up with TRBD1. The CDR3 is 13 amino acids. V lost 9 bases to trimming and J lost 5 bases; unmatched junction nucleotides: 10. The germline V gene has CDR1 SGHTS and CDR2 YDEGEE. CDR3 bases: TGTGCCACGGCAAGGCAGGGGGGGACTGAAGCTTTCTTT. It yields the protein CATARQGGTEAFF.

This clonotype was counted at least ten times. This chain joins TRBV12-3 or TRBV12-4 and TRBJ1-3, with a possible D match to TRBD1 (6 bases). There are 18 residues in the CDR3. V lost 6 bases and J 4 bases, leaving 25 bases between the germline ends. CDR3 bases: TGTGCCAGCAGCCCATTGATGGGGGCGGGAACGTCAGGAAACACCATATATTTT. This translates into CASSPLMGAGTSGNTIYF.